This is a list of T cell receptor beta chains from one sample in a study of shared clonotypes between healthy human individuals. Only in-frame clones appear in the TCRdb table, and some are missing; sequencing was by immunoSEQ multiplex PCR. The sample holds about 2.4 million clones, roughly 93% seen once. Specimen: naive CD4+ T cells from PBMCs. The receptors were sampled from a man aged 18 to 30 in good health. Some clones in this sample may be carry-over from other donors' samples. Each CDR3 is given with its conserved first and last residue. The order of the fields is J gene, V gene, D gene, clone size, CDR3 DNA, CDR3 protein. A D gene is named only where the DNA matches it firmly. The size entry is marked missing in some rows and otherwise reads once, few, many or a size class.

TRBJ1-2,TRBV4-1,NA,NA,TGCGCCAGCAGCCAACCAACCGGGAGCTATGGCTACACCTTC,CASSQPTGSYGYTF
TRBJ2-2,TRBV7-2,NA,NA,TGTGCCAGCAGCTCCTTGGGGGGGGCCCCCGGGGAGCTGTTTTTT,CASSSLGGAPGELFF
TRBJ2-7,TRBV5-1,NA,NA,TGCGCCAGCAGCCCCGGGACGGGCGAGCAGTACTTC,CASSPGTGEQYF
TRBJ1-1,TRBV28,TRBD1,once,TGTGCCAGCAGGCCTCGACAGGGGAAAGCTTTCTTT,CASRPRQGKAFF
TRBJ2-5,TRBV5-5,NA,NA,TGTGCCAGCAGCCTTAGTCAAGAGACCCAGTACTTC,CASSLSQETQYF
TRBJ2-5,TRBV20-1,NA,NA,TGCAGTGCTAGAAAACAAGAGACCCAGTACTTC,CSARKQETQYF
TRBJ1-4,TRBV6-5,NA,NA,TGTGCCAGCAGCCCAGACGGTGCAACTAATGAAAAACTGTTTTTT,CASSPDGATNEKLFF
TRBJ1-1,TRBV11-2,TRBD1,NA,TGTGCCAGCACCGCCAGGGGGAAGGGGGACACTGAAGCTTTCTTT,CASTARGKGDTEAFF
TRBJ2-7,TRBV7-9,TRBD1,NA,TGTGCCAGCAGCTCCCCGGGACAGGTTTCCTACGAGCAGTACTTC,CASSSPGQVSYEQYF
TRBJ2-1,TRBV11-2,TRBD1,NA,TGTGCCAGCAGCCCTACTCGGGACAGGGATCGGACGAATGAGCAGTTCTTC,CASSPTRDRDRTNEQFF
TRBJ2-7,TRBV2,NA,NA,TGTGCCAGCATTGAACAGGAGCATTACTACGAGCAGTACTTC,CASIEQEHYYEQYF
TRBJ2-1,TRBV5-1,TRBD1,NA,TGCGCCAGCAGAACCGGGACAGGCAATGAGCAGTTCTTC,CASRTGTGNEQFF
TRBJ2-5,TRBV19,NA,NA,TGTGCCAGTAGCCACCTCAGGGTTCTCGGTGTGCAAGAGACCCAGTACTTC,CASSHLRVLGVQETQYF
TRBJ2-2,TRBV19,NA,NA,TGTGCCACCACAATCCGGGAGAACACCGGGGAGCTGTTTTTT,CATTIRENTGELFF
TRBJ2-1,TRBV7-9,NA,NA,TGTGCCAGCAGCTTAGGGAACAATGAGCAGTTCTTC,CASSLGNNEQFF
TRBJ1-3,TRBV4-2,NA,NA,TGTGCCAGCAGCCAAGTCGGTTCTGGAAACACCATATATTTT,CASSQVGSGNTIYF
TRBJ1-4,TRBV7-9,NA,NA,TGTGCCAGCAGCCTCGGACAGCTCTTCAATGAAAAACTGTTTTTT,CASSLGQLFNEKLFF
TRBJ1-5,TRBV7-3,NA,once,TGTGCCACGAGTAAGTCCCGCAATCAGCCCCAGCATTTT,CATSKSRNQPQHF
TRBJ2-1,TRBV19,NA,NA,TGTGCCAGTAGTATAGCGTACAGGGTGGGCAATGAGCAGTTCTTC,CASSIAYRVGNEQFF
TRBJ2-1,TRBV5-1,NA,NA,TGCGCCAGCAGCTTGTTTTCGGAGTTAACCTACAATGAGCAGTTCTTC,CASSLFSELTYNEQFF
TRBJ2-7,TRBV7-3,NA,once,TGTGGCAGCAGCTTGGGACTGGGGGCCTACGAGCAGTACTTC,CGSSLGLGAYEQYF
TRBJ2-1,TRBV6-6,NA,NA,TGTGCCAGCAGTTACTATGTAGCGGAGGATGAGCAGTTCTTC,CASSYYVAEDEQFF
TRBJ2-7,TRBV5-4,NA,NA,TGTGCCAGCAGCTTGGCGGGGGACGAGCAGTACTTC,CASSLAGDEQYF
TRBJ1-4,TRBV7-6,NA,NA,TGTGCCAGCAGCTTAGGTTTGTTAAGGAATGAAAAACTGTTTTTT,CASSLGLLRNEKLFF
TRBJ1-2,TRBV5-8,NA,NA,TGTGCCAGCAGCTTGGCGTCCGGGACATTAACCTATGGCTACACCTTC,CASSLASGTLTYGYTF
TRBJ2-1,TRBV19,NA,NA,TGTGCCAGTAGAACCCCCCTCGATGAGCAGTTCTTC,CASRTPLDEQFF
TRBJ2-7,TRBV28,NA,NA,TGTGCCAGCTACGACAGGAATTCCTACGAGCAGTACTTC,CASYDRNSYEQYF
TRBJ1-1,TRBV5-1,NA,few,TGCGCCAGCAGCTTGAGGTCGAACACTGAAGCTTTCTTT,CASSLRSNTEAFF
TRBJ2-7,TRBV2,NA,NA,TGTGCCAGCACCACACAACGCTACGAGCAGTACTTC,CASTTQRYEQYF
TRBJ1-1,TRBV28,TRBD1,NA,TGTGCCAGCAGTTCGCTTATAACAGGGGGCCTAAACACTGAAGCTTTCTTT,CASSSLITGGLNTEAFF
TRBJ1-5,TRBV7-6,NA,NA,TGTGCCAGCAGCTTAGGGCAGGGAGGACAGCCCCAGCATTTT,CASSLGQGGQPQHF
TRBJ2-2,TRBV5-3,TRBD1,NA,TGTGCCAGAAGCGGAAGACAGGGGGGAAACACCGGGGAGCTGTTTTTT,CARSGRQGGNTGELFF
TRBJ1-2,TRBV6-1,NA,NA,TGTGCCAGCAGTATCTCCAGGGACGGCTACACCTTC,CASSISRDGYTF
TRBJ2-7,TRBV7-2,NA,NA,TGTGCCAGCAGCCAGGGAGGGGGCCTTTACGTGCAGTACTTC,CASSQGGGLYVQYF
TRBJ2-3,TRBV6-5,NA,NA,TGTGCCAGCAGTAGGGTTAGGAGTACAGATACGCAGTATTTT,CASSRVRSTDTQYF
TRBJ1-2,TRBV18,NA,NA,TGTGCCAGCTCCAACGTAGGCAGGGAGATTGGCTACACCTTC,CASSNVGREIGYTF
TRBJ2-5,TRBV7-2,TRBD1,NA,TGTGCCAGCAGCTCCCGGGACAGGGAAGAGACCCAGTACTTC,CASSSRDREETQYF
TRBJ1-6,TRBV5-4,NA,NA,TGTGCCAGCAGCCTCCCCTATAATTCACCCCTCCACTTT,CASSLPYNSPLHF
TRBJ1-2,TRBV2,TRBD1,NA,TGTGCCAGCGGGGGACAGGGAGTGGGAGGCTACACCTTC,CASGGQGVGGYTF
TRBJ2-7,TRBV4-1,TRBD1,once,TGCGCCAGCAGCCAACTGGGACAGGGGTTCTACGAGCAGTACTTC,CASSQLGQGFYEQYF
TRBJ2-2,TRBV4-1,NA,NA,TGCGCCAGCAGCCTAATCAGCCCCAACACCGGGGAGCTGTTTTTT,CASSLISPNTGELFF
TRBJ1-1,TRBV6-6,NA,NA,TGTGCCAGCAGTCATCGACAGACAGCTTCCTTAGGGGTTTTCTTT,CASSHRQTASLGVFF
TRBJ2-3,TRBV29-1,TRBD1,NA,TGCAGCTTCTGGACAGGGCCCCGCACAGATACGCAGTATTTT,CSFWTGPRTDTQYF
TRBJ1-4,TRBV29-1,NA,NA,TGCAGCGTTGCTGTTTTGGCAGCAACTAATGAAAAACTGTTTTTT,CSVAVLAATNEKLFF
TRBJ2-3,TRBV7-3,NA,NA,TGTGCCAGCAGCTTAATCGGGGGAGATACGCAGTATTTT,CASSLIGGDTQYF
TRBJ2-1,TRBV25-1,NA,once,TGTGCCAGCAGTGAACCGGGACCGCTTAATGAGCAGTTCTTC,CASSEPGPLNEQFF
TRBJ1-1,TRBV5-1,NA,NA,TGCGCCAGCAGCTTAATGCCTTCGGGGGGTTTGAACACTGAAGCTTTCTTT,CASSLMPSGGLNTEAFF
TRBJ1-2,TRBV19,NA,NA,TGTGCCAGCGGGATCTATGGCTACACCTTC,CASGIYGYTF
TRBJ2-7,TRBV18,TRBD2,NA,TGTGCCAGCTCACCATCGACTAGCGGACCCCCTATCAACGAGCAGTACTTC,CASSPSTSGPPINEQYF
TRBJ2-3,TRBV6-4,TRBD2,NA,TGTGCCAGCAGTGACTCGGTAGCGGGAGGCACAGATACGCAGTATTTT,CASSDSVAGGTDTQYF
TRBJ1-1,TRBV10-3,NA,NA,TGTGCCATCAGTGTTCCCGGAGTTGAAGCTTTCTTT,CAISVPGVEAFF
TRBJ2-5,TRBV6-5,NA,NA,TGTGCCAGCAGCCGTCATACGGAAGAGACCCAGTACTTC,CASSRHTEETQYF
TRBJ2-5,TRBV30,NA,NA,TGTGCCTTAAGCAGGAGCCGAGATGACCAGTACTTC,CALSRSRDDQYF
TRBJ1-4,TRBV5-5,NA,once,TGTGCCAGCAGCTTAGACCCGCCGGGAACTAATGAAAAACTGTTTTTT,CASSLDPPGTNEKLFF